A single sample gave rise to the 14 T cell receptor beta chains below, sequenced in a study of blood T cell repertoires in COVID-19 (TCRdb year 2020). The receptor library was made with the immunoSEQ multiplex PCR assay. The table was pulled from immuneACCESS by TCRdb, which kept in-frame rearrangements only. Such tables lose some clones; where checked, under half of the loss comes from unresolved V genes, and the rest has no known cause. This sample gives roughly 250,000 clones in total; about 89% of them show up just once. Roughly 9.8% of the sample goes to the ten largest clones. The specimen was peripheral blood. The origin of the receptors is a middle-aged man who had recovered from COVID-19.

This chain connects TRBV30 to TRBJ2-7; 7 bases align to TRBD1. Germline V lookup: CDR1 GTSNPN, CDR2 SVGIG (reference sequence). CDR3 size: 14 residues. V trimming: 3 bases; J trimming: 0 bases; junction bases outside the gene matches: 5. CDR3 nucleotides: TGTGCCTGGAGGGCAGGGGGTACCTCCTACGAGCAGTACTTC. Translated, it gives CAWRAGGTSYEQYF. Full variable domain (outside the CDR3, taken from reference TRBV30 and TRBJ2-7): SQTIHQWPATLVQPVGSPLSLECTVEGTSNPNLYWYRQAAGRGLQLLFYSVGIGQISSEVPQNLSASRPQDRQFILSSKKLLLSDSGFYLCAWRAGGTSYEQYFGPGTRLTVT.

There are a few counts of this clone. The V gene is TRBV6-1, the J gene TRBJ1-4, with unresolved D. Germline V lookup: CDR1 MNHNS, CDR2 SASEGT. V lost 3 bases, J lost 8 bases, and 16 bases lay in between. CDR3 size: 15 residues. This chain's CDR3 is CASSDGHVGREKLFF. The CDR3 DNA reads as TGTGCCAGCAGTGATGGGCACGTGGGTCGAGAAAAACTGTTTTTT.

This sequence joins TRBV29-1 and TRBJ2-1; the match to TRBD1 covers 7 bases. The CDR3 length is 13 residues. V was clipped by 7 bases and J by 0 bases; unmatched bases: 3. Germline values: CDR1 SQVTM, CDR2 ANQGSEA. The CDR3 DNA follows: TGCAGCGGCAGGGGGAGCTCCTACAATGAGCAGTTCTTC. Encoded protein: CSGRGSSYNEQFF.

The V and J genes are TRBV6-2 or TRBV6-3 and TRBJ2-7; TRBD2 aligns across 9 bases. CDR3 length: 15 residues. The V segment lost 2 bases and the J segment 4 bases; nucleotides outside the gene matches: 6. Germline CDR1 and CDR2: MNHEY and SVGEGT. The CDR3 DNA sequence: TGTGCCAGCAGTTACGAAGCGGGGGGTCCGTACGAGCAGTACTTC. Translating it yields CASSYEAGGPYEQYF.

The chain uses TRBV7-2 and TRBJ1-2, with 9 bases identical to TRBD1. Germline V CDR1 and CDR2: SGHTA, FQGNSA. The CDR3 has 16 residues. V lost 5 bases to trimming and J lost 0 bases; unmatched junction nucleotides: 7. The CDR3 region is CASSVTGGLSNYGYTF. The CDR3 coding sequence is TGTGCCAGCAGCGTGACAGGGGGACTATCTAACTATGGCTACACCTTC.

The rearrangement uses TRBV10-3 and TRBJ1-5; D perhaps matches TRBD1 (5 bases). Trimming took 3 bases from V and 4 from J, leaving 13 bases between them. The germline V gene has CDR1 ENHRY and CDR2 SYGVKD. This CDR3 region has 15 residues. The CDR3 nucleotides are TGTGCCATCAGTGATATGGGGGGGGTTAATCAGCCCCAGCATTTT. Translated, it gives CAISDMGGVNQPQHF.

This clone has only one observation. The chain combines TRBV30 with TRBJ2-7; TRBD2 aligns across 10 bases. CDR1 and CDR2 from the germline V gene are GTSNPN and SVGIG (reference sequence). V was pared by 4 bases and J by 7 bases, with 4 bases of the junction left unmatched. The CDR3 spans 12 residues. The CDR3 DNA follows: TGTGCCTGGACTAGCGGGAGCTGGGAGCAGTACTTC. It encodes CAWTSGSWEQYF.

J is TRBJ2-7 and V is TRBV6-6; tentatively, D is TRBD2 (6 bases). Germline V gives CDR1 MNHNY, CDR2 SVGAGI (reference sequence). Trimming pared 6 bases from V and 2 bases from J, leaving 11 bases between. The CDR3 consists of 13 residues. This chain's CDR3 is CASSLLAPYEQYF. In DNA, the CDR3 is TGTGCCAGCAGCCTACTAGCCCCCTACGAGCAGTACTTC.

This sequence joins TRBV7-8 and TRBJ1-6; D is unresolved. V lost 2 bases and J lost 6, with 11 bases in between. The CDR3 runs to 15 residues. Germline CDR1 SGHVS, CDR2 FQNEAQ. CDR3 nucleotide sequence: TGTGCCAGCAGCTTAAGGAGGCAGGCTAATTCACCCCTCCACTTT. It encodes CASSLRRQANSPLHF.

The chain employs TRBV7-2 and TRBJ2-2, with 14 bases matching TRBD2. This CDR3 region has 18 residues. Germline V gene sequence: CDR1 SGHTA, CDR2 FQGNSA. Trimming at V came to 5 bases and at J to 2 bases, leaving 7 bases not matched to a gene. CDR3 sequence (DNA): TGTGCCAGCAGCCCCCCGGGACTAGCGGGAGAAAACACCGGGGAGCTGTTTTTT. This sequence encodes CASSPPGLAGENTGELFF.

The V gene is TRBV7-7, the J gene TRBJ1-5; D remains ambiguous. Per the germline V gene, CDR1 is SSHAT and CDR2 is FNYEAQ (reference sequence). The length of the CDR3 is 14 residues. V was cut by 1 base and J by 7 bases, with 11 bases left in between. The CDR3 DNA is TGTGCCAGCAGCTTAGGCCACGTGGAGCAGCCCCAGCATTTT. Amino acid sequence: CASSLGHVEQPQHF.

DNA for the CDR3: TGTGCCAGCAGCCAGGGAGTTGGACAGCCCCAGCATTTT. Translated: CASSQGVGQPQHF. The J gene is TRBJ1-5, the V gene TRBV14; D is uncertain. The V end lost 3 bases, the J end lost 7 bases, and 10 bases lay between the germline ends. CDR1 SGHDN and CDR2 FVKESK come from the germline V gene. There are 13 residues in the CDR3.

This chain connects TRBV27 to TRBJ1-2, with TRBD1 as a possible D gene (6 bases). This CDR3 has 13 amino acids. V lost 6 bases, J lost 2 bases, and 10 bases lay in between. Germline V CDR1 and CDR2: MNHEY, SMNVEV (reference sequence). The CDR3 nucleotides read TGTGCCAGCAGGGTCGGACAGAACTATGGCTACACCTTC. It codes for CASRVGQNYGYTF.

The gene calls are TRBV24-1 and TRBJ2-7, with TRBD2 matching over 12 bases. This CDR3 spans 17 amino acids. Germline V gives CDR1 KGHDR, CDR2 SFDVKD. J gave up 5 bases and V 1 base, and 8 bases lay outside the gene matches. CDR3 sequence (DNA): TGTGCCACCAGTGATTTCGAGCCTAGCGGGAGGGCCGACGAGCAGTACTTC. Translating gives CATSDFEPSGRADEQYF.